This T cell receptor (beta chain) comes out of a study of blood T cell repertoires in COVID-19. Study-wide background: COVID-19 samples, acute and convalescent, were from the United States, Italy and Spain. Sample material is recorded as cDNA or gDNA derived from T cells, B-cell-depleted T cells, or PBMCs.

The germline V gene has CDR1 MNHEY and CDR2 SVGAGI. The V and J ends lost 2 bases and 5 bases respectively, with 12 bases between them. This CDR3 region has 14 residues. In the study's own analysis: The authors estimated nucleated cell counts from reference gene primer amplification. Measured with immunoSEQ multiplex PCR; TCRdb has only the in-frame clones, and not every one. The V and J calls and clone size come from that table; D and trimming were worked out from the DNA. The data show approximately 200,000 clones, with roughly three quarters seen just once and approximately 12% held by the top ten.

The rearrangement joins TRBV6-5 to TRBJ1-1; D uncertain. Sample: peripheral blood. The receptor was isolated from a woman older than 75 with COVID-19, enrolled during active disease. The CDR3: CASSYREGGTEAFF. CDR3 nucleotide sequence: TGTGCCAGCAGTTACCGGGAGGGCGGGACTGAAGCTTTCTTT.